One sample yielded the 8 T cell receptor beta chains listed below, sequenced in a study of beta chain features in type 1 diabetes. Their antigens remain unidentified. Study results and limitations: Within each of all four CD4+ subsets, Type 1 diabetes patients had TCRB CDR3s that were moderately but significantly shorter.

The study reverse transcribed the entire isolated RNA, so it sequenced expressed TCRB transcripts. Profiling relied on immunoSEQ multiplex PCR, and the TCRdb table lists in-frame clones only, not all of them. The sample yields under 850,000 clones, 13% seen once. Sequenced material: naive CD4+ T cells from blood. Receptors were obtained from a young man with type 1 diabetes.

The chain couples TRBV2 to TRBJ2-6; 8 bases agree with TRBD2. Germline V gives CDR1 SNHLY, CDR2 FYNNEI. Trimming removed 4 bases from V and 3 bases from J; junction bases left unmatched: 11. The CDR3 sequence is 18 residues long. CDR3 residues: CASSVHGREAYGANVLTF. CDR3 DNA: TGTGCCAGCAGTGTACATGGGCGGGAGGCTTATGGGGCCAACGTCCTGACTTTC.

The chain combines TRBV15 with TRBJ2-5; TRBD1 or TRBD2 may be the D gene (5 bases each). The ends were cut back, 8 bases at V and 3 bases at J, with 16 bases in the middle. This CDR3 spans 14 amino acids. Germline CDR1 and CDR2: LNHNV and YYDKDF (reference sequence). The CDR3 is CATGRRGVKETQYF. The DNA of the CDR3 is TGTGCCACCGGCCGGCGAGGGGTTAAAGAGACCCAGTACTTC.

This clone was counted a few times. The genes are TRBV4-2 and TRBJ1-1, with D perhaps TRBD1 (5 bases). The V end lost 0 bases, the J end lost 7 bases, and 9 bases lay between the germline ends. The CDR3 consists of 13 residues. Germline lookup yields CDR1 LGHNA and CDR2 YNFKEQ. In DNA, the CDR3 is TGTGCCAGCAGCCAAGACGGGGGTCTTGAAGCTTTCTTT. Residues: CASSQDGGLEAFF.

The CDR3 DNA sequence: TGTGCCAGCAGCCCCGGACAGGGAAAGGCCTACGAGCAGTACTTC. It codes for CASSPGQGKAYEQYF. The chain is built from TRBV11-3 and TRBJ2-7; 8 bases line up with TRBD1. Germline values: CDR1 SGHNT, CDR2 YENEEA. The J segment lost 2 bases and the V segment lost 5 bases, leaving 8 bases of the junction unmatched. The CDR3 has 15 residues.

The genes are TRBV29-1 and TRBJ1-2; D perhaps matches TRBD1 (6 bases). The CDR3 extends over 12 amino acids. The germline CDR1 and CDR2 sequences are SQVTM and ANQGSEA. Trimming stripped 4 bases from V and 3 bases from J, with 9 bases between. In DNA form, the CDR3 reads TGCAGCGTTGTCGAGGGGGACTATGGCTACACCTTC. As protein: CSVVEGDYGYTF.

V and J are TRBV10-3 and TRBJ1-1, with a possible D match to TRBD1 (5 bases). Trimming pared 3 bases from V and 7 bases from J, leaving 15 bases between. Germline values: CDR1 ENHRY, CDR2 SYGVKD. The CDR3 has 14 amino acids. CDR3 amino acids: CAISDSTGAGEAFF. The DNA for the CDR3 is TGTGCCATCAGTGATTCAACTGGGGCTGGTGAAGCTTTCTTT.

The J gene is TRBJ2-3, the V gene TRBV30; possible D gene TRBD2, 5 bases. The CDR3 is 13 amino acids. Germline V gene lookup returns CDR1 GTSNPN and CDR2 SVGIG (reference sequence). V lost 4 bases and J lost 2, with 10 bases in between. CDR3 nucleotide sequence: TGTGCCTGGAAAAAGGGAGCCACAGATACGCAGTATTTT. Its translation: CAWKKGATDTQYF.

This clone was picked up many times. Additional DNA sequences in this sample encode the identical CDR3. The J gene is TRBJ2-1, the V gene TRBV7-9; D call uncertain. The V end lost 2 bases, the J end lost 10 bases, and 6 bases lay between the germline ends. Germline V CDR1 and CDR2: SEHNR, FQNEAQ (reference sequence). The CDR3 spans 11 residues. CDR3 nucleotides: TGTGCCAGCAGCTTAAGGAGCGAGCAGTTCTTC. Translation gives CASSLRSEQFF. Full variable domain (rest looked up from reference TRBV7-9 and TRBJ2-1): DTGVSQNPRHKITKRGQNVTFRCDPISEHNRLYWYRQTLGQGPEFLTYFQNEAQLEKSRLLSDRFSAERPKGSFSTLEIQRTEQGDSAMYLCASSLRSEQFFGPGTRLTVL.